The 13 T cell receptor beta chains below all came from one sample that was sequenced in a study of T cell responses to AZD1222 COVID-19 vaccine. Sequencing used immunoSEQ multiplex PCR; TCRdb keeps in-frame clones, though not all of them. The repertoire has 150,000 to 200,000 clones, approximately 93% of them found once; the top ten carry 3.5% to 4.5%. Sequencing was performed on peripheral blood, taken on day 0 of AZD1222 vaccination. Source of these receptors: an adult in good health.

The rearrangement links TRBV5-4 to TRBJ1-2; D not resolved. V was clipped by 4 bases and J by 5 bases, with 15 bases between them. Germline assignment: CDR1 SGHNT and CDR2 YYREEE (reference sequence). This CDR3 contains 14 residues. CDR3: CASSQEVKTYGYTF. In DNA, the CDR3 is TGTGCCAGCAGCCAGGAGGTAAAGACATATGGCTACACCTTC.

The V gene is TRBV19, the J gene TRBJ1-6; D is perhaps TRBD1 (5 bases). V gave up 5 bases and J gave up 6 bases, with 11 bases separating them. This CDR3 comprises 14 residues. Per the germline V gene, CDR1 is LNHDA and CDR2 is SQIVND (reference sequence). In DNA form, the CDR3 reads TGTGCCAGTAGTCCAGGGAGAAGTAATTCACCCCTCCACTTT. It encodes CASSPGRSNSPLHF. The full variable domain, its missing parts supplied by reference TRBV19 and TRBJ1-6, is DGGITQSPKYLFRKEGQNVTLSCEQNLNHDAMYWYRQDPGQGLRLIYYSQIVNDFQKGDIAEGYSVSREKKESFPLTVTSAQKNPTAFYLCASSPGRSNSPLHFGNGTRLTVT.

This chain joins TRBV20-1 and TRBJ1-2; D is unresolved. The CDR3 is 15 amino acids. Germline V gene sequence: CDR1 DFQATT, CDR2 SNEGSKA (reference sequence). Deletions cut 3 bases from V and 7 bases from J, with 21 bases between. CDR3 sequence reads: CSASWRLPEASGYTF. The CDR3 DNA reads as TGCAGTGCTAGTTGGAGACTCCCAGAGGCTAGTGGCTACACCTTC.

This sequence joins TRBV3-1 (or the pseudogene TRBV3-2) and TRBJ1-2; TRBD1 matches at 7 bases. Trimming removed 0 bases from V and 9 bases from J; junction bases left unmatched: 4. The CDR3 consists of 13 residues. CDR1 LGHDT and CDR2 YNNKEL come from the germline V gene (reference sequence). The CDR3 nucleotides are TGTGCCAGCAGCCAAGATAACAGGGGCCGCTACACCTTC. It yields the protein CASSQDNRGRYTF.

The genes are TRBV5-4 and TRBJ1-2; D is possibly TRBD1 (6 bases). The germline V gene encodes CDR1 SGHNT and CDR2 YYREEE (reference sequence). Between the trimmed V and J ends, which lost 1 base and 0 bases, there was a span of 16 bases. This CDR3 has 17 residues. The CDR3 loop is CASSLTGLGETNYGYTF. DNA of the CDR3: TGTGCCAGCAGCTTGACAGGGTTGGGGGAGACTAACTATGGCTACACCTTC. The whole variable domain, remainder taken from reference TRBV5-4 and TRBJ1-2, is ETGVTQSPTHLIKTRGQQVTLRCSSQSGHNTVSWYQQALGQGPQFIFQYYREEENGRGNFPPRFSGLQFPNYSSELNVNALELDDSALYLCASSLTGLGETNYGYTFGSGTRLTVV.

The CDR3 sequence: CASSPDGQGTTNTEAFF. DNA for the CDR3: TGTGCCAGCTCACCAGACGGGCAGGGGACGACGAACACTGAAGCTTTCTTT. The rearrangement joins TRBV18 to TRBJ1-1; tentative D call: TRBD1 (6 bases). The V and J ends lost 2 bases and 1 base respectively, with 17 bases between them. CDR3 length: 17 residues. Looked up from germline, CDR1 is KGHSH and CDR2 is LQKENI.

The chain employs TRBV5-5 and TRBJ1-2; D unclear. Germline V lookup: CDR1 SGHKS, CDR2 YYEKEE (reference sequence). Trimming cost V 0 bases and J 0 bases, with 6 bases left between them. CDR3 size: 14 residues. CDR3 sequence (DNA): TGTGCCAGCAGCTTGGAAGGATCTAACTATGGCTACACCTTC. It translates to CASSLEGSNYGYTF. The full variable domain, its missing parts supplied by reference TRBV5-5 and TRBJ1-2, is DAGVTQSPTHLIKTRGQQVTLRCSPISGHKSVSWYQQVLGQGPQFIFQYYEKEERGRGNFPDRFSARQFPNYSSELNVNALLLGDSALYLCASSLEGSNYGYTFGSGTRLTVV.

This chain connects TRBV18 to TRBJ2-7; D ambiguous. This CDR3 is 13 amino acids long. From germline, CDR1 is KGHSH and CDR2 LQKENI. V lost 10 bases and J 4 bases, leaving 17 bases between the germline ends. CDR3 loop: CATTPPGRYEQYF. CDR3 nucleotides: TGTGCCACCACCCCCCCCGGTCGATACGAGCAGTACTTC.

This rearrangement joins TRBV19 to TRBJ1-5; D not certain. V was trimmed by 1 base and J by 0 bases, leaving 10 bases between them. This CDR3 spans 16 amino acids. The V gene's germline CDR1 is LNHDA and CDR2 SQIVND (reference sequence). The CDR3 DNA is TGTGCCAGTAGTATAGGGGCAGCTTATAGCAATCAGCCCCAGCATTTT. Translated, it gives CASSIGAAYSNQPQHF.

This clone appeared once. The chain employs TRBV12-3 or TRBV12-4 and TRBJ2-1; unclear D gene. The germline V and J ends were trimmed by 2 bases and 3 bases, with 5 bases remaining between them. The CDR3 covers 13 residues. The CDR3 region is CASSLFIYNEQFF. The CDR3 nucleotides are TGTGCCAGCAGTTTATTTATCTACAATGAGCAGTTCTTC.

V is TRBV30 and J is TRBJ1-6; no definite D call. V lost 0 bases to trimming and J lost 0 bases, with 18 bases between them. In germline, CDR1 is GTSNPN, CDR2 SVGIG (reference sequence). The CDR3 covers 19 residues. The CDR3 reads CAWSVRGWSASSYNSPLHF. Here the CDR3 DNA reads TGTGCCTGGAGTGTACGGGGTTGGTCAGCGAGCTCCTATAATTCACCCCTCCACTTT.

The sample holds one count of this clone. The chain joins TRBV6-5 to TRBJ1-2; no clear D. The length of the CDR3 is 15 residues. V was trimmed by 10 bases and J by 8 bases, leaving 26 bases between them. Germline loops: CDR1 MNHEY, CDR2 SVGAGI. The CDR3 DNA follows: TGTGCCACCCGTCCAAATGATCGCTTAAGGGTGGGCTACACCTTC. Protein: CATRPNDRLRVGYTF.

The J gene is TRBJ1-2, the V gene TRBV6-1; a possible D gene is TRBD1 (5 bases). The V gene's germline CDR1 is MNHNS and CDR2 SASEGT. V gave up 2 bases and J gave up 4 bases, with 11 bases separating them. This CDR3 contains 14 residues. Here the CDR3 DNA reads TGTGCCAGCAGTGAAAGCCCGGGGGGCTATGGCTACACCTTC. As protein: CASSESPGGYGYTF.